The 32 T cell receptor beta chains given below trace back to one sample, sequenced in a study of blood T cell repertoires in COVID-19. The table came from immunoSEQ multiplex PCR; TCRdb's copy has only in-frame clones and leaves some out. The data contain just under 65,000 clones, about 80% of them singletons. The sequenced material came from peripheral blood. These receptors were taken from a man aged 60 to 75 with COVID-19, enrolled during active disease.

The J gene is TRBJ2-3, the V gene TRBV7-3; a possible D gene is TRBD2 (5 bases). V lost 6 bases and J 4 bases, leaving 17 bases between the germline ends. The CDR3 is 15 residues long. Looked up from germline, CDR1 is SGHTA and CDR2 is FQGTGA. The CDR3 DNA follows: TGTGCCAGCAGTTCAGAGGGAGTTGGGGCAGATACGCAGTATTTT. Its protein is CASSSEGVGADTQYF. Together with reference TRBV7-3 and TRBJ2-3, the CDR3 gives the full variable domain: GAGVSQTPSNKVTEKGKYVELRCDPISGHTALYWYRQSLGQGPEFLIYFQGTGAADDSGLPNDRFFAVRPEGSVSTLKIQRTERGDSAVYLCASSSEGVGADTQYFGPGTRLTVL.

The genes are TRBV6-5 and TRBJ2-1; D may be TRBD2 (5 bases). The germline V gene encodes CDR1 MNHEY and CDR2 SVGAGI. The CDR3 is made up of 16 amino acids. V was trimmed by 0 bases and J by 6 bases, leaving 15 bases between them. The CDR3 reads CASSYSTGIWTNEQFF. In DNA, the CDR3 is TGTGCCAGCAGTTACTCGACCGGGATATGGACCAATGAGCAGTTCTTC.

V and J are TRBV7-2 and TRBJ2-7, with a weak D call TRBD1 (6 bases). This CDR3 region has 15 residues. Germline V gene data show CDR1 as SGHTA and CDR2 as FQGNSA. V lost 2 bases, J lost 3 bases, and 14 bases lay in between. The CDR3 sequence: CASSLLPGTNYEQYF. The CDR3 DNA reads TGTGCCAGCAGCTTACTCCCCGGGACAAACTACGAGCAGTACTTC.

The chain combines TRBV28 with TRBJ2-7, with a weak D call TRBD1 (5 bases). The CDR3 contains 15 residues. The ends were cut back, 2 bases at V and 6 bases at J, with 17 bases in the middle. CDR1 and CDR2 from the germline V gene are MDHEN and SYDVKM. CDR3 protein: CASSLNGQGHREQYF. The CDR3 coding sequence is TGTGCCAGCAGTTTAAACGGGCAGGGCCACCGCGAGCAGTACTTC.

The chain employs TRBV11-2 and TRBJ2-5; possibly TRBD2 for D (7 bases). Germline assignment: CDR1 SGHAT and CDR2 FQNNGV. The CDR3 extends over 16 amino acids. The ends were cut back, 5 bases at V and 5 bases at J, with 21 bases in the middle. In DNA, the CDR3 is TGTGCCAGCAGCCTGGGGGGGGCGCGGGGTTTGGAGACCCAGTACTTC. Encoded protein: CASSLGGARGLETQYF.

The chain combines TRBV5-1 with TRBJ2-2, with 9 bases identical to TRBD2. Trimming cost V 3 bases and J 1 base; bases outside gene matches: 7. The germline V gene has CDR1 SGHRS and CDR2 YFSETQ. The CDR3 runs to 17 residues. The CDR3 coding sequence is TGCGCCAGCAGCTCGGGACCTAGCGGGGTGAACACCGGGGAGCTGTTTTTT. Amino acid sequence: CASSSGPSGVNTGELFF.

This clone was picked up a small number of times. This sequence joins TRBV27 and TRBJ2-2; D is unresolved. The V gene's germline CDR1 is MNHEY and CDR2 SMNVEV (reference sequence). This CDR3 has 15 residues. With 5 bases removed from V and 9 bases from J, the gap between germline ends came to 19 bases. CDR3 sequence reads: CASSGVEGVLRELFF. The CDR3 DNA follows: TGTGCCAGCAGTGGAGTTGAAGGAGTCCTCCGGGAGCTGTTTTTT.

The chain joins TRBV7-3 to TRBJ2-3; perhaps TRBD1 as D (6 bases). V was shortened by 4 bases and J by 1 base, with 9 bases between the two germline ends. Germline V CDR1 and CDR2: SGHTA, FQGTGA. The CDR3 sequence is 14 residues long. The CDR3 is CASSSRTGTDTQYF. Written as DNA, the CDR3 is TGTGCCAGCAGCTCTAGGACAGGCACAGATACGCAGTATTTT.

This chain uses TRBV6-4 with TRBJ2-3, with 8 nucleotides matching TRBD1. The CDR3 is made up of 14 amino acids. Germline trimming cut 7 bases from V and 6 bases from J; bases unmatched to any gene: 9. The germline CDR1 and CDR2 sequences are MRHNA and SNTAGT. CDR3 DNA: TGTGCCAGCATCCTGGACAGGGTCGACGATACGCAGTATTTT. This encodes CASILDRVDDTQYF.

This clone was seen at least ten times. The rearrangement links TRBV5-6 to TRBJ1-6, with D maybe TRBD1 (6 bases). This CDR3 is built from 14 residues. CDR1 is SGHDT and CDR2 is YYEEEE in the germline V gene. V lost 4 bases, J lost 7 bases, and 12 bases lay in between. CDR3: CASSRIGGNSPLHF. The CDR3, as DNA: TGTGCCAGCAGCCGGATAGGGGGAAATTCACCCCTCCACTTT.

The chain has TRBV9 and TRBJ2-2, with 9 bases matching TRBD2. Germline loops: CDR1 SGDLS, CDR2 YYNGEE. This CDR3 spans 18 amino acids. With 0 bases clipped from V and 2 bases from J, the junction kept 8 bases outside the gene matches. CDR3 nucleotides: TGTGCCAGCAGCGTAGAAGTTGGCGGGGGGGCCAACACCGGGGAGCTGTTTTTT. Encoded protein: CASSVEVGGGANTGELFF.

CDR3 amino acids: CASSIPGDSPLHF. CDR3 bases: TGTGCCAGCAGTATTCCAGGGGATTCACCCCTCCACTTT. The chain recombines TRBV28 with TRBJ1-6, with a weak D call TRBD1 (6 bases). CDR1 and CDR2 from the germline V gene are MDHEN and SYDVKM. The CDR3 length is 13 residues. The germline V and J ends were trimmed by 5 bases and 8 bases, with 10 bases remaining between them.

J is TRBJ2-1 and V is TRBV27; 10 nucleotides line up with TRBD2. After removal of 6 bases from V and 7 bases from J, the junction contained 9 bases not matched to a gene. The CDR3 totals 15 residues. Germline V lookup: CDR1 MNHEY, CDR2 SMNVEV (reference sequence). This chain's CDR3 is CASRKSGRGFNEQFF. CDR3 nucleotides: TGTGCCAGCAGAAAAAGCGGGAGGGGGTTTAATGAGCAGTTCTTC.

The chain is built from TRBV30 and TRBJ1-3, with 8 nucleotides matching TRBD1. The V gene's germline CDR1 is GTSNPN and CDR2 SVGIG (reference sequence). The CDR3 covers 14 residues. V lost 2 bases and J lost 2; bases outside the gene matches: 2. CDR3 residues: CAWSPDRAGNTIYF. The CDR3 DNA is TGTGCCTGGAGTCCGGACAGGGCTGGAAACACCATATATTTT.

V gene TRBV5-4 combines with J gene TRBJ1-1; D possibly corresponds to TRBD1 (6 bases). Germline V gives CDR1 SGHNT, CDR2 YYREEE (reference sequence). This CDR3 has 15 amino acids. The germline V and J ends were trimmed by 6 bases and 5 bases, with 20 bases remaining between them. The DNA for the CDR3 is TGTGCCAGCAACCGGGGCGTACAGGGTGATACTGAAGCTTTCTTT. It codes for CASNRGVQGDTEAFF. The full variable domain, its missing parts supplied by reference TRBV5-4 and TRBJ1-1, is ETGVTQSPTHLIKTRGQQVTLRCSSQSGHNTVSWYQQALGQGPQFIFQYYREEENGRGNFPPRFSGLQFPNYSSELNVNALELDDSALYLCASNRGVQGDTEAFFGQGTRLTVV.

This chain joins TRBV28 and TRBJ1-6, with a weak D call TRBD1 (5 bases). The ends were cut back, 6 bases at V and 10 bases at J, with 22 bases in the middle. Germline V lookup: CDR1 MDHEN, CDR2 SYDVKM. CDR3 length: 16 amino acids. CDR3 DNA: TGTGCCAGCAGGCCTGGCGGTGGGCAGGGAGGATCACCCCTCCACTTT. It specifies CASRPGGGQGGSPLHF.

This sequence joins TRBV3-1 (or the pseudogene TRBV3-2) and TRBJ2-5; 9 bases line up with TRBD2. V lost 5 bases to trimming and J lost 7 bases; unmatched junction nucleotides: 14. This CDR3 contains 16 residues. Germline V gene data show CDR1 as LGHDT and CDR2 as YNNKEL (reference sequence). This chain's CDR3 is CASSSPSGGKSRTQYF. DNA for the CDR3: TGTGCCAGCAGCTCCCCAAGCGGGGGGAAGTCAAGGACCCAGTACTTC.

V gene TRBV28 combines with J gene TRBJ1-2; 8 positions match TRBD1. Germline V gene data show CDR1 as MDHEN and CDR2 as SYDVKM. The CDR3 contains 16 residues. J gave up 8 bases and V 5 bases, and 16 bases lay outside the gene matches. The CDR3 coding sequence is TGTGCCAGCAGTCCCCCTCTCCTCAGGGGGCTAGAGGGCTACACCTTC. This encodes CASSPPLLRGLEGYTF.

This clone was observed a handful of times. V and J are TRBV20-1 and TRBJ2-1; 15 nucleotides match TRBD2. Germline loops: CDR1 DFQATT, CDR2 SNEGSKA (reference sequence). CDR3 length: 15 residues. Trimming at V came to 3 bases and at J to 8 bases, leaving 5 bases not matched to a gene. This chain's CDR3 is CSASGTSGRRDEQFF. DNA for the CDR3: TGCAGTGCTAGTGGGACTAGCGGGAGGAGGGATGAGCAGTTCTTC.

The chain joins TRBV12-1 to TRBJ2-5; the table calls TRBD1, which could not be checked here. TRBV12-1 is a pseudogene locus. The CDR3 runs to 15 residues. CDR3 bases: TGTGCCAGCAGCTCCGGGACAGGGAGTCCAGAGACCCAGTACTTC. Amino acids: CASSSGTGSPETQYF.

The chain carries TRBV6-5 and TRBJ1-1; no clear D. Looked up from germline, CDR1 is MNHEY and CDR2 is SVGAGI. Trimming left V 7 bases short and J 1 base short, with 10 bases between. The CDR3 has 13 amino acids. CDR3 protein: CASTYKENTEAFF. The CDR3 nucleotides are TGTGCCAGCACCTATAAAGAGAACACTGAAGCTTTCTTT.

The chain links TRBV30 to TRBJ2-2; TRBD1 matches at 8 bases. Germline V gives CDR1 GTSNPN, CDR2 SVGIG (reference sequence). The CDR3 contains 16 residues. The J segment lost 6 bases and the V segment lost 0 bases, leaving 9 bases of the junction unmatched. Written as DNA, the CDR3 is TGTGCCTGGAGTGTACTAGGACAGGGACCTCCCGGGGAGCTGTTTTTT. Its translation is CAWSVLGQGPPGELFF.

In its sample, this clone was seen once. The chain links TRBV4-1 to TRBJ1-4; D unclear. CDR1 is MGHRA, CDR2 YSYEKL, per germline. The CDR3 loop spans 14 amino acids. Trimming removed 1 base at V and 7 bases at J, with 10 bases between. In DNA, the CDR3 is TGCGCCAGCAGCCAAGGACGGGGAGTTGAAAAACTGTTTTTT. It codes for CASSQGRGVEKLFF.

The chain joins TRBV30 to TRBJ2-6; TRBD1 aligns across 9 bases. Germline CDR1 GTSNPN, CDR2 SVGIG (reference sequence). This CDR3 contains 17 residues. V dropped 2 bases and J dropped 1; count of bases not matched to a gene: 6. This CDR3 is CAWSKGQGVSGANVLTF. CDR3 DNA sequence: TGTGCCTGGAGTAAGGGACAGGGAGTTTCTGGGGCCAACGTCCTGACTTTC.

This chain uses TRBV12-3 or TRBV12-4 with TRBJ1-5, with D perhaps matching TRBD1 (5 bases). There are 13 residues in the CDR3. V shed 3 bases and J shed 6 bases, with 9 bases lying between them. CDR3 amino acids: CASSLAGLQPQHF. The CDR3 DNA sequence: TGTGCCAGCAGTTTGGCAGGGCTTCAGCCCCAGCATTTT.

The CDR3 DNA follows: TGTGCCAGCAGCCCCTCCACTAGCGGGGGAGGAGAGCAGTACTTC. This gives the protein CASSPSTSGGGEQYF. The V and J genes are TRBV11-2 and TRBJ2-7; 11 nucleotides align to TRBD2. V was clipped by 5 bases and J by 7 bases; unmatched bases: 10. CDR3 length: 15 residues. The germline V gene encodes CDR1 SGHAT and CDR2 FQNNGV.

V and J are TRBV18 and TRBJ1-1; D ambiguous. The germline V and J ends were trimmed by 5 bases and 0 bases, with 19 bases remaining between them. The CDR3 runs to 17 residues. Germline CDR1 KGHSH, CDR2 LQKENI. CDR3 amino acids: CASSDMARIPLNTEAFF. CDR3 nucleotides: TGTGCCAGCTCAGACATGGCCCGGATCCCTCTGAACACTGAAGCTTTCTTT.

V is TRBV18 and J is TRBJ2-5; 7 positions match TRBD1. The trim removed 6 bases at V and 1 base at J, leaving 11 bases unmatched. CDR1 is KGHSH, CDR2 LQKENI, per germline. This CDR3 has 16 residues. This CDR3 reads CASSRRTGALQETQYF. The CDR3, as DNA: TGTGCCAGCTCTCGACGAACAGGGGCCCTCCAAGAGACCCAGTACTTC.

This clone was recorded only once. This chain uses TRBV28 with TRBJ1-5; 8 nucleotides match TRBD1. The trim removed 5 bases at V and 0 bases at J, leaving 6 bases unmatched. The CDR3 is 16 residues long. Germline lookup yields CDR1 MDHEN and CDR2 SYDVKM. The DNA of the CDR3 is TGTGCCAGCAGTCCGACAGGGGCCCATAGCAATCAGCCCCAGCATTTT. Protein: CASSPTGAHSNQPQHF.

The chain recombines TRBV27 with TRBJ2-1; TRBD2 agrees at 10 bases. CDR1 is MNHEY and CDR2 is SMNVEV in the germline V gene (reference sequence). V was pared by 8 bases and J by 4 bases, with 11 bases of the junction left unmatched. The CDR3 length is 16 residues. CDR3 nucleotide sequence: TGTGCCAGCCGAATAGAAGCGGGAGGGCCGTACAATGAGCAGTTCTTC. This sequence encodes CASRIEAGGPYNEQFF.

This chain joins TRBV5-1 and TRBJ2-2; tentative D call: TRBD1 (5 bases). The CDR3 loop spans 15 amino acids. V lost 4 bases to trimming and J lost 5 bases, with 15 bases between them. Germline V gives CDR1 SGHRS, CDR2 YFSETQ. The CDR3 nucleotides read TGCGCCAGCAGCCGTGACACAGGAACAACCGGGGAGCTGTTTTTT. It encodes CASSRDTGTTGELFF.

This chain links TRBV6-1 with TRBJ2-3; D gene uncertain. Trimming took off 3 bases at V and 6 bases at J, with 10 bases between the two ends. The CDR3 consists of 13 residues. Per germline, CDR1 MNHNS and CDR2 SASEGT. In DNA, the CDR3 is TGTGCCAGCAGTGATACTACTGCGGATACGCAGTATTTT. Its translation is CASSDTTADTQYF.